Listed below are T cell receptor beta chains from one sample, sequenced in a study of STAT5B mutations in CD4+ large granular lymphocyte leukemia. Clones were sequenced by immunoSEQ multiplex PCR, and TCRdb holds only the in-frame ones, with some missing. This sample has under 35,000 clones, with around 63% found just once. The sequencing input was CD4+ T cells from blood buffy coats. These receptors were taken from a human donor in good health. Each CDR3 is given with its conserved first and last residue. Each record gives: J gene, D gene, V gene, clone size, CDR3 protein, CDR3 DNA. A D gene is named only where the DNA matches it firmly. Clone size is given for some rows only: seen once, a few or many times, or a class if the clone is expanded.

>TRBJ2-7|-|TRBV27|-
CASSWRDGYEQYF
TGTGCCAGCAGTTGGCGAGACGGCTACGAGCAGTACTTC
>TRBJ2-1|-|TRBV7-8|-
CASSGPRFRGINNEQFF
TGTGCCAGCAGCGGGCCACGATTTAGGGGGATCAACAATGAGCAGTTCTTC
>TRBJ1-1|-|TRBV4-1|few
CASSQELEVSVNTEAFF
TGCGCCAGCAGCCAAGAATTGGAGGTATCGGTGAACACTGAAGCTTTCTTT
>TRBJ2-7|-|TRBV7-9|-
CASSAGSGPSYEQYF
TGTGCCAGCAGCGCGGGGAGCGGCCCGTCCTACGAGCAGTACTTC
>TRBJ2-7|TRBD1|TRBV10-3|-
CAISGQGAKNEQYF
TGTGCCATCAGTGGCCAGGGGGCGAAAAACGAGCAGTACTTC
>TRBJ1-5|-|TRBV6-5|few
CASSPGQTHQPQHF
TGTGCCAGCAGCCCCGGACAGACCCATCAGCCCCAGCATTTT
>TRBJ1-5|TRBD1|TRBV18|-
CASSPPGQGPQPQHF
TGTGCCAGCTCACCACCGGGACAGGGGCCGCAGCCCCAGCATTTT
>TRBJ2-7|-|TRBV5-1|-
CASSLSGFGQYF
TGCGCCAGCAGCTTGAGTGGCTTTGGGCAGTACTTC
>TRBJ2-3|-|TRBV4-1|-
CASSPPTDTQYF
TGCGCCAGCAGCCCCCCGACGGATACGCAGTATTTT
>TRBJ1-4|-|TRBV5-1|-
CASRLAGRGAPSTNEKLFF
TGCGCCAGCAGGCTGGCGGGCAGGGGCGCCCCTTCAACTAATGAAAAACTGTTTTTT
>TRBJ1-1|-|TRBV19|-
CASYTMNTEAFF
TGTGCCTCCTACACGATGAACACTGAAGCTTTCTTT
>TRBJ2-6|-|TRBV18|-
CASSPRLPTGDSGANVLTF
TGTGCCAGCTCACCACGCTTACCGACAGGAGACTCTGGGGCCAACGTCCTGACTTTC
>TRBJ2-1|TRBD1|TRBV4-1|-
CASSPDGTGGNEQFF
TGCGCCAGCAGCCCCGACGGGACAGGGGGCAATGAGCAGTTCTTC
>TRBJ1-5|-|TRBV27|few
CASSLIGQPQHF
TGTGCCAGCAGTTTGATAGGTCAGCCCCAGCATTTT
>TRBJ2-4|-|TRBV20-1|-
CSAFSLSTQYF
TGCAGTGCTTTTTCCCTAAGCACTCAGTACTTC
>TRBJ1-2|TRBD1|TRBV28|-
CASSYRGPYYGYTF
TGTGCCAGCAGTTACAGGGGGCCCTACTATGGCTACACCTTC
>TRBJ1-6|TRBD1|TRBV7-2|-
CASSSPGQGNSPLHF
TGTGCCAGCAGTTCCCCGGGACAGGGTAACTCACCCCTCCACTTT
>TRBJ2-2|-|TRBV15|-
CATSRDGPSTGELFF
TGTGCCACCAGCAGAGACGGACCTTCCACCGGGGAGCTGTTTTTT
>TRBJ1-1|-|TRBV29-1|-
CSGIERGDTEAFF
TGCAGCGGAATTGAAAGGGGGGACACTGAAGCTTTCTTT
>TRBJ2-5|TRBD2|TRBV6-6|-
CASSYSAGGQETQYF
TGTGCCAGCAGTTACTCGGCGGGGGGCCAAGAGACCCAGTACTTC
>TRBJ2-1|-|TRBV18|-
CASSPLASAGNEQFF
TGTGCCAGCTCACCGCTGGCTAGTGCAGGCAATGAGCAGTTCTTC
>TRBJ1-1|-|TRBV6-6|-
CASSSREGILEAFF
TGTGCCAGCAGTTCCCGGGAAGGGATACTTGAAGCTTTCTTT
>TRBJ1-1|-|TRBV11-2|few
CASSLETSNTEAFF
TGTGCCAGCAGCTTAGAAACCTCAAACACTGAAGCTTTCTTT
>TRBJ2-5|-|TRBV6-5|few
CASTTDPRETQYF
TGTGCCAGCACCACGGACCCTCGGGAGACCCAGTACTTC
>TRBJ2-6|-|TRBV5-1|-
CASSIQGPGANVLTF
TGCGCCAGCAGCATCCAGGGGCCCGGGGCCAACGTCCTGACTTTC
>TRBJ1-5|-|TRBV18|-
CASSDLGNQPQHF
TGTGCCAGCTCCGACCTTGGCAATCAGCCCCAGCATTTT
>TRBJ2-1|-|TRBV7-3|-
CASSWGNEQFF
TGTGCCAGCAGCTGGGGGAATGAGCAGTTCTTC
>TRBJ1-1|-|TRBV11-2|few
CASKRARDATEAFF
TGTGCCAGCAAGAGGGCCAGGGACGCCACTGAAGCTTTCTTT
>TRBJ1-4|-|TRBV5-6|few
CASSWKGNEKLFF
TGTGCCAGCAGCTGGAAGGGTAATGAAAAACTGTTTTTT
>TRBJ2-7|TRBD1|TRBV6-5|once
CASSYSGGPNDEQYF
TGTGCCAGCAGTTACTCAGGGGGCCCCAACGACGAGCAGTACTTC
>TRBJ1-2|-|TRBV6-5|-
CASSISGNYGYTF
TGTGCCAGCAGTATTTCGGGGAACTATGGCTACACCTTC
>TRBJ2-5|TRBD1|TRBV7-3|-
CASSLMGTDQETQYF
TGTGCCAGCAGCTTAATGGGGACAGACCAAGAGACCCAGTACTTC
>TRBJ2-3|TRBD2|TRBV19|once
CASSLTSGITDTQYF
TGTGCCAGTAGTCTCACTAGCGGAATCACAGATACGCAGTATTTT
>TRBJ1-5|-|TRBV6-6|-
CASSHNEGNSNQPQHF
TGTGCCAGCAGTCATAATGAGGGGAATAGCAATCAGCCCCAGCATTTT
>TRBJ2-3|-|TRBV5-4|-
CASSPNGGDTDTQYF
TGTGCCAGCAGCCCGAATGGGGGAGACACAGATACGCAGTATTTT
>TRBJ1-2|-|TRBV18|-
CASSTSRVGYTF
TGTGCCAGCTCAACCTCCAGGGTTGGCTACACCTTC
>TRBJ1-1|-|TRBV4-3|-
CASSGGVYTEAFF
TGCGCCAGCAGCGGAGGAGTATACACTGAAGCTTTCTTT
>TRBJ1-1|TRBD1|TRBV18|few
CASSPLRQGQNTEAFF
TGTGCCAGCTCACCACTGCGACAGGGCCAGAACACTGAAGCTTTCTTT
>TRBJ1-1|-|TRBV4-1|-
CASSQMAVTVNTEAFF
TGCGCCAGCAGCCAAATGGCCGTGACGGTGAACACTGAAGCTTTCTTT
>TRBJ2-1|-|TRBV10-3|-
CAISAQGSGEQFF
TGTGCCATCAGTGCGCAGGGCTCGGGTGAGCAGTTCTTC
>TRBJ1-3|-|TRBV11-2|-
CASSGQRDTIYF
TGTGCCAGCAGCGGACAACGCGACACCATATATTTT
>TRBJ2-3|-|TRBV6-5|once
CASSYKGGGLGDTQYF
TGTGCCAGCAGTTACAAAGGGGGGGGCCTTGGAGATACGCAGTATTTT
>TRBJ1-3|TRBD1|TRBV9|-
CASSVLDRGNTIYF
TGTGCCAGCAGCGTGTTGGACAGGGGAAACACCATATATTTT